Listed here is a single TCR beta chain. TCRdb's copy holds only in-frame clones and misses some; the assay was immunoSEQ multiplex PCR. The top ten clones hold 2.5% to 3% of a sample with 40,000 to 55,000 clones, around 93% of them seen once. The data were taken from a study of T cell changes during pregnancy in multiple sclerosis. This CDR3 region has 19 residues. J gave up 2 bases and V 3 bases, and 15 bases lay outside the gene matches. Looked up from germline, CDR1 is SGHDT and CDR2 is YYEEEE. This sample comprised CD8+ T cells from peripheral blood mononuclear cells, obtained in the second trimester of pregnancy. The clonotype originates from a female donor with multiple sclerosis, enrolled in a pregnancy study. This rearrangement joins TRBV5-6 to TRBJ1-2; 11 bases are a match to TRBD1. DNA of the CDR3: TGTGCCAGCAGCTCCCAAGGACAGGGGGCGATCGGGGTAAACTATGGCTACACCTTC. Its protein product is CASSSQGQGAIGVNYGYTF.